Reported below is one T cell receptor beta chain. Antigen specificity is unknown. The junction departs from germline at one end; a sequencing error may be responsible. This sample stems from a study of vaccination effects on CD4 cells after COVID-19. Looking at the study overall: Specimens were obtained from two convalescent patients 16 days and one week prior to vaccination.

Libraries were prepared by immunoSEQ multiplex PCR; TCRdb keeps only in-frame clonotypes and omits some of them. This table holds 45,000 to 70,000 clones, around 80% found once. Germline lookup yields CDR1 MNHEY and CDR2 SVGAGI. The CDR3 totals 12 residues. Study-wide points: Infection-derived and vaccine-derived clones contracted markedly late after vaccination.

Sequencing was preceded by expansion of antigen-specific CD4+ T cells with viral peptide pools in the ViraFEST assay. Having been cultured for less than 12 days, the cells underwent CD4+ T cell isolation. Documented for the person is a PCR-confirmed SARS-CoV-2 infection occurring between March and December 2020. They grew some 1.9 million PBMC in each well, adding 10 IU/ml IL-2 and 8 to 10 ug/ml peptides. Half the medium was replaced with IL-2 medium on days 3 and 7. The rearrangement uses TRBV6-5 and TRBJ1-6; D is ambiguous. The sample consisted of CD4+ T cells from PBMCs cultured with HIV peptides, taken before COVID-19 vaccination. Described subset: HIV-1 Nef peptide pool negative control/reference culture. This TCR derives from a human donor who had a prior SARS-CoV-2 infection. The CDR3 region has the DNA TGTGCCACCAGCGATTATACTTCACCCCTCCACTTT. Amino acids: CATSDYTSPLHF.